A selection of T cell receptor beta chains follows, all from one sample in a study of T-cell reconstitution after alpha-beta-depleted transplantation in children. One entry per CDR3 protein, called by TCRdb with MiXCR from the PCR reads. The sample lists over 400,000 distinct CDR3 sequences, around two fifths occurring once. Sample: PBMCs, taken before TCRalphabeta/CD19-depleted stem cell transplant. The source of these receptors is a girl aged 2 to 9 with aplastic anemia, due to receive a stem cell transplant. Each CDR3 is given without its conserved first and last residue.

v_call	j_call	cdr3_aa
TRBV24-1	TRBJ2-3	ATSVGNTDTQY
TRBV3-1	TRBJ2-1	ASSQGGSPLGNEQF
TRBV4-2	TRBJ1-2	ASSQELHQGDGYT
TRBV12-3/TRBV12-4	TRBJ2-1	ASTSTRGLGNEQF
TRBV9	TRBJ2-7	ASSVERENYEQY
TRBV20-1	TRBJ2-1	SASGASWSVGNEQF
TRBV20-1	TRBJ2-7	SAGTGTRYEQY
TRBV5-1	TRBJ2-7	ASSTDTGFHSHEQY
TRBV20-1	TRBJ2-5	SAPPSGRETQY
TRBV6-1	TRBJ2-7	ASPGPETGSYEQY
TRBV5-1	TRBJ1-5	ASRLLPGAGESQPQH
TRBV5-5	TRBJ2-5	ASSLNFGETQY
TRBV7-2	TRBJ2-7	ASSSAIGSYGQY
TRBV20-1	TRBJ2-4	SARTLSGSGSKNIQY